One TCR beta chain is described in this entry. Germline V gives CDR1 SGHRS, CDR2 YFSETQ. The V and J ends lost 4 bases and 4 bases, in that order; junction bases with no gene match: 10. The CDR3 covers 15 residues. Original handling: Researchers report that nucleated cell counts were estimated from reference gene primer amplification. Clones were sequenced by immunoSEQ multiplex PCR, and TCRdb holds only the in-frame ones, with some missing. V, J and clone size are taken as reported in that table, and D and trimming were inferred from the DNA itself. The sample shows over 200,000 clones, roughly 85% of them seen only once. This sample was included in a study of blood T cell repertoires in COVID-19. The wider study: Samples representing acute and convalescent COVID-19 were sourced from the United States, Italy and Spain. PBMCs, B-cell-depleted T cells, or T cells were the source of the cDNA or gDNA that made up the material.

Material: peripheral blood. The rearrangement joins TRBV5-1 to TRBJ1-1, with TRBD1 matching 7 bases. The receptor's source is a woman aged 65 to 85 with active or convalescent COVID-19. The CDR3: CASSHQTGKGTEAFF. The CDR3 region has the DNA TGCGCCAGCAGCCATCAGACAGGGAAGGGCACTGAAGCTTTCTTT. The whole variable domain, filled in from reference TRBV5-1 and TRBJ1-1, reads KAGVTQTPRYLIKTRGQQVTLSCSPISGHRSVSWYQQTPGQGLQFLFEYFSETQRNKGNFPGRFSGRQFSNSRSEMNVSTLELGDSALYLCASSHQTGKGTEAFFGQGTRLTVV.